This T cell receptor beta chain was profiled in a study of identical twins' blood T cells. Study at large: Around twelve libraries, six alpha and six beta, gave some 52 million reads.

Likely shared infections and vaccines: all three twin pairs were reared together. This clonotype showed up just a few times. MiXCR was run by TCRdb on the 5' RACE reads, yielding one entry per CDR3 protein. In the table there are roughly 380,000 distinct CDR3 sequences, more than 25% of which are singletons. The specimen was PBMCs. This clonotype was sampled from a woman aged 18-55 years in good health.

This CDR3 reads CASSPLRTNTEAFF. Here the CDR3 DNA reads TGTGCCAGCTCACCACTAAGGACGAACACTGAAGCTTTCTTT. This rearrangement joins TRBV18 to TRBJ1-1; no clear D. The germline V gene encodes CDR1 KGHSH and CDR2 LQKENI. V was clipped by 1 base and J by 1 base, with 7 bases between them. There are 14 residues in the CDR3.